This T cell receptor beta chain originates from a study of radiation and T cells in renal cell carcinoma. Method: immunoSEQ multiplex PCR; TCRdb's copy keeps in-frame clones and lacks some. The data show about 130,000 clones, with 80% to 90% seen just once and approximately 1.9% held by the top ten. Time point defined: blood 2 weeks post-SBRT. Treatment of the sample: 15 Gy SBRT to primary tumor, nephrectomy 4 weeks later. Looked up from germline, CDR1 is LNHDA and CDR2 is SQIVND (reference sequence). V was cut by 5 bases and J by 6 bases, with 13 bases left in between. This CDR3 has 13 amino acids. The input for sequencing was blood, taken from a patient whose treatment included radiotherapy and nephrectomy. This clonotype was sampled from a woman aged 60-75 years with renal cell carcinoma. This rearrangement joins TRBV19 to TRBJ1-1; no clear D. The CDR3 region has the DNA TGTGCCAGTAGTGGGCGAGGAATCGCTGAAGCTTTCTTT. This codes for CASSGRGIAEAFF.